The T cell receptor beta chain described here comes from a study of neurological immune-mediated disorders. Notes on the study in general: CDR3 amino acid sequences found in expanded clones were never shared across subjects, suggesting private repertoires in all groups. A possible signature appeared as one related-CDR3 cluster, in which phylogenetic grouping placed the repertoires of 18 of 34 multiple sclerosis patients.

This clonotype was recorded many times. Antigen: not known. Deletions cut 5 bases from V and 8 bases from J, with 11 bases between. Germline lookup yields CDR1 SGHRS and CDR2 YFSETQ. There are 12 residues in the CDR3. TCRdb independently ran MiXCR on the 5' RACE reads; one entry per CDR3 protein. This table holds under 75,000 distinct CDR3 sequences, about 3% found once. The sample comprised PBMCs. The genes are TRBV5-1 and TRBJ2-1; D unresolved. This TCR was sampled from a woman between 45 and 60 years old with multiple sclerosis. In nucleotides, the CDR3 is TGCGCCAGCAGATTCGGAACCGATGAGCAGTTCTTC. Translated, it gives CASRFGTDEQFF. Full variable domain (rest looked up from reference TRBV5-1 and TRBJ2-1): KAGVTQTPRYLIKTRGQQVTLSCSPISGHRSVSWYQQTPGQGLQFLFEYFSETQRNKGNFPGRFSGRQFSNSRSEMNVSTLELGDSALYLCASRFGTDEQFFGPGTRLTVL.